The 23 T cell receptor beta chains in this list originate from one sample, sequenced in a study of graft-versus-host responses after intestinal transplantation. Produced via immunoSEQ multiplex PCR; TCRdb's table is partial and in-frame only. The table has about 96,000 clones, more than 85% seen once; the top ten hold around 0.17%. For these receptors, no antigen is known. Material: unstimulated CD4+ T cells sorted from spleen or lymph node cells, obtained before intestinal transplant. The receptors originated from a human donor who received an intestinal transplant.

The rearrangement uses TRBV27 and TRBJ1-1; 8 bases are shared with TRBD1. With 5 bases clipped from V and 0 bases from J, the junction kept 5 bases outside the gene matches. Germline lookup yields CDR1 MNHEY and CDR2 SMNVEV (reference sequence). The CDR3 runs to 15 residues. The CDR3 DNA follows: TGTGCCAGCAGTCGACAGGGGACGGTGAACACTGAAGCTTTCTTT. Its translation: CASSRQGTVNTEAFF.

The V and J genes are TRBV9 and TRBJ2-1; 9 bases are shared with TRBD2. V was clipped by 2 bases and J by 6 bases; unmatched bases: 6. CDR3 length: 15 amino acids. Germline CDR1 and CDR2: SGDLS and YYNGEE. CDR3 protein: CASSVYSGGFNEQFF. The CDR3 coding sequence is TGTGCCAGCAGCGTGTACAGCGGGGGGTTCAATGAGCAGTTCTTC.

The V and J genes are TRBV2 and TRBJ2-5; TRBD2 matches at 11 bases. The J call is in doubt because the DNA end fits TRBJ2-7 better. Per the germline V gene, CDR1 is SNHLY and CDR2 is FYNNEI. This CDR3 is 17 amino acids long. The CDR3 region has the DNA TGTGCCAGCAGTGCGAACGCGATTGTACTAGCGGGAGACGAGCAGTACTTC. As protein: CASSANAIVLAGDEQYF.

A single count supports this clone. The chain has TRBV7-2 and TRBJ1-2; weak D call: TRBD1 (5 bases). Germline CDR1 SGHTA, CDR2 FQGNSA. CDR3 length: 15 residues. V gave up 2 bases and J gave up 0 bases, with 10 bases separating them. The CDR3 region is CASSLRQGANYGYTF. The DNA for the CDR3 is TGTGCCAGCAGCTTAAGGCAGGGTGCTAACTATGGCTACACCTTC.

The chain recombines TRBV6-5 with TRBJ2-7; TRBD2 aligns across 10 bases. The germline CDR1 and CDR2 sequences are MNHEY and SVGAGI. The CDR3 runs 14 residues. Unmatched junction bases numbered 6, after V lost 6 bases and J lost 4 bases. CDR3 sequence (DNA): TGTGCCAGCAGCCAGGGACTAGCGCAGTACGAGCAGTACTTC. Protein product: CASSQGLAQYEQYF.

The genes are TRBV5-4 and TRBJ2-7, with 10 bases that match TRBD2. The CDR3 contains 16 residues. The V gene's germline CDR1 is SGHNT and CDR2 YYREEE (reference sequence). Unmatched junction bases numbered 5, after V lost 2 bases and J lost 0 bases. This CDR3 reads CASSLLAGPSSYEQYF. The CDR3, as DNA: TGTGCCAGCAGCTTACTAGCGGGGCCGAGCTCCTACGAGCAGTACTTC. Based on the CDR3 plus reference TRBV5-4 and TRBJ2-7, the full variable domain is ETGVTQSPTHLIKTRGQQVTLRCSSQSGHNTVSWYQQALGQGPQFIFQYYREEENGRGNFPPRFSGLQFPNYSSELNVNALELDDSALYLCASSLLAGPSSYEQYFGPGTRLTVT.

The rearrangement joins TRBV5-5 to TRBJ1-6; 9 bases align to TRBD1. CDR1 SGHKS and CDR2 YYEKEE come from the germline V gene (reference sequence). This CDR3 contains 18 residues. V lost 0 bases, J lost 7 bases, and 11 bases stayed unmatched. The CDR3 DNA follows: TGTGCCAGCAGCTTGGGGACCTTACAGGGGGCAGGGAATTCACCCCTCCACTTT. Amino acids: CASSLGTLQGAGNSPLHF.

As concerns this clone: The same CDR3 is also encoded by other DNA sequences in this sample. The chain recombines TRBV5-1 with TRBJ2-3, with D maybe TRBD2 (6 bases). Germline V CDR1 and CDR2: SGHRS, YFSETQ. V lost 4 bases and J 2 bases, leaving 17 bases between the germline ends. This CDR3 spans 16 amino acids. The CDR3 DNA is TGCGCCAGCAGCCTGGCGGGGATTAGGGTCACAGATACGCAGTATTTT. Its translation is CASSLAGIRVTDTQYF.

V usage is TRBV4-2 and J usage is TRBJ2-1; 7 nucleotides match TRBD2. This CDR3 is 15 amino acids long. Germline loops: CDR1 LGHNA, CDR2 YNFKEQ. Trimming removed 0 bases from V and 8 bases from J; junction bases left unmatched: 7. This CDR3 is CASSQEPLGRDEQFF. As DNA, the CDR3 is TGTGCCAGCAGCCAAGAGCCCCTAGGGAGGGATGAGCAGTTCTTC.

The J gene is TRBJ1-2, the V gene TRBV6-1; 7 bases map to TRBD1. The CDR3 is 15 amino acids. Per germline, CDR1 MNHNS and CDR2 SASEGT. Germline trimming cut 2 bases from V and 0 bases from J; bases unmatched to any gene: 3. The CDR3: CASSEQRGPNYGYTF. The CDR3 coding sequence is TGTGCCAGCAGTGAACAGAGGGGGCCTAACTATGGCTACACCTTC.

In this sample, this clone turned up once. The chain joins TRBV6-5 to TRBJ1-2, with 7 nucleotides matching TRBD1. The V and J ends lost 6 bases and 8 bases, in that order; junction bases with no gene match: 9. CDR1 MNHEY and CDR2 SVGAGI come from the germline V gene. The CDR3 is made up of 13 amino acids. CDR3 DNA: TGTGCCAGCAGGTCTACAGGGGAGGACGGCTACACCTTC. It encodes CASRSTGEDGYTF.

The chain combines TRBV6-6 with TRBJ1-5, with TRBD1 as a possible D gene (5 bases). CDR1 and CDR2 from the germline V gene are MNHNY and SVGAGI (reference sequence). This CDR3 has 16 amino acids. Trimming removed 5 bases at V and 3 bases at J, with 17 bases between. The CDR3 DNA is TGTGCCAGCAGTCCGCAGGGAAATCGGGCCAATCAGCCCCAGCATTTT. Amino acids: CASSPQGNRANQPQHF.

V is TRBV10-3 and J is TRBJ2-7; TRBD1 matches 12 bases. V was clipped by 1 base and J by 2 bases; unmatched bases: 3. The CDR3 is 16 residues long. Germline V lookup: CDR1 ENHRY, CDR2 SYGVKD. The CDR3 region has the DNA TGTGCCATCAGTGAGTGGGGGACAGGGGGCGCCTACGAGCAGTACTTC. Amino acids: CAISEWGTGGAYEQYF.

V usage is TRBV19 and J usage is TRBJ1-6; no firm D call. Between the trimmed V and J ends, which lost 5 bases and 8 bases, there was a span of 13 bases. This CDR3 region has 14 residues. Germline values: CDR1 LNHDA, CDR2 SQIVND (reference sequence). The CDR3, as DNA: TGTGCCAGTAGTGCATCCCCAAGAGATTCACCCCTCCACTTT. This gives the protein CASSASPRDSPLHF.

The rearrangement joins TRBV6-1 to TRBJ2-2; TRBD1 matches 8 bases. The CDR3 runs 16 residues. Germline V gene lookup returns CDR1 MNHNS and CDR2 SASEGT. V lost 4 bases to trimming and J lost 5 bases; unmatched junction nucleotides: 9. The CDR3 sequence is CASSGRQGWGTGELFF. CDR3 nucleotides: TGTGCCAGCAGTGGAAGACAGGGGTGGGGGACCGGGGAGCTGTTTTTT.

The gene calls are TRBV6-1 and TRBJ1-5, with 10 positions matching TRBD1. Trimming removed 10 bases from V and 5 bases from J; junction bases left unmatched: 8. The CDR3 is made up of 14 amino acids. CDR1 MNHNS and CDR2 SASEGT come from the germline V gene. CDR3 sequence (DNA): TGTGCCACCACACGGACAGGGGGATATCAGCCCCAGCATTTT. Encoded protein: CATTRTGGYQPQHF.

The V and J genes are TRBV2 and TRBJ2-5; tentative D call: TRBD1 (6 bases). Trimming left V 6 bases short and J 2 bases short, with 10 bases between. The CDR3 sequence is 13 residues long. Germline loops: CDR1 SNHLY, CDR2 FYNNEI. CDR3 region: CASRRGQQETQYF. The CDR3 bases are TGTGCCAGCAGGAGAGGACAGCAAGAGACCCAGTACTTC.

The chain combines TRBV4-1 with TRBJ1-2; 9 bases map to TRBD1. Germline trimming cut 3 bases from V and 4 bases from J; bases unmatched to any gene: 3. This CDR3 comprises 14 residues. Germline assignment: CDR1 MGHRA and CDR2 YSYEKL. Written as DNA, the CDR3 is TGCGCCAGCAGCCAGGACAGGGGAACCTATGGCTACACCTTC. Protein product: CASSQDRGTYGYTF.

This chain joins TRBV4-2 and TRBJ2-5, with 7 bases lining up with TRBD2. Germline trimming cut 4 bases from V and 5 bases from J; bases unmatched to any gene: 7. CDR3 length equals 14 residues. Per the germline V gene, CDR1 is LGHNA and CDR2 is YNFKEQ. Here the CDR3 reads CASSRGEGGETQYF. CDR3 DNA: TGTGCCAGCAGCCGGGGGGAGGGAGGCGAGACCCAGTACTTC.

This clone appeared a single time. The chain links TRBV7-2 to TRBJ1-2, with D possibly matching TRBD1 (6 bases). V dropped 2 bases and J dropped 6 bases, with 13 bases sitting between them. Germline values: CDR1 SGHTA, CDR2 FQGNSA. The CDR3 sequence is 14 residues long. The CDR3 DNA follows: TGTGCCAGCAGCTTAATACAGGGTCTCAATGGCTACACCTTC. Protein product: CASSLIQGLNGYTF.

The rearrangement links TRBV11-2 to TRBJ2-7, with D unresolved. V lost 0 bases and J 0 bases, leaving 9 bases between the germline ends. The CDR3 length is 15 residues. Germline lookup yields CDR1 SGHAT and CDR2 FQNNGV. The CDR3 spells CASSLDPQFSYEQYF. DNA for the CDR3: TGTGCCAGCAGCTTAGATCCGCAGTTCTCCTACGAGCAGTACTTC.

The V and J genes are TRBV19 and TRBJ2-7; D may be TRBD1 (6 bases). V gave up 5 bases and J gave up 2 bases, with 16 bases separating them. Germline-derived CDR1 and CDR2 are LNHDA and SQIVND (reference sequence). CDR3 length: 15 amino acids. Written as DNA, the CDR3 is TGTGCCAGTAGTCCCCGAGGCAGGGGTGCCTACGAGCAGTACTTC. Its translation: CASSPRGRGAYEQYF.

The chain is built from TRBV29-1 and TRBJ2-2; tentatively, D is TRBD1 (5 bases). Between the trimmed V and J ends, which lost 5 bases and 0 bases, there was a span of 13 bases. The CDR3 has 15 amino acids. Germline V gene lookup returns CDR1 SQVTM and CDR2 ANQGSEA. The chain's CDR3 is CSVSLQESNTGELFF. The DNA of the CDR3 is TGCAGCGTTTCCTTACAGGAATCGAACACCGGGGAGCTGTTTTTT.